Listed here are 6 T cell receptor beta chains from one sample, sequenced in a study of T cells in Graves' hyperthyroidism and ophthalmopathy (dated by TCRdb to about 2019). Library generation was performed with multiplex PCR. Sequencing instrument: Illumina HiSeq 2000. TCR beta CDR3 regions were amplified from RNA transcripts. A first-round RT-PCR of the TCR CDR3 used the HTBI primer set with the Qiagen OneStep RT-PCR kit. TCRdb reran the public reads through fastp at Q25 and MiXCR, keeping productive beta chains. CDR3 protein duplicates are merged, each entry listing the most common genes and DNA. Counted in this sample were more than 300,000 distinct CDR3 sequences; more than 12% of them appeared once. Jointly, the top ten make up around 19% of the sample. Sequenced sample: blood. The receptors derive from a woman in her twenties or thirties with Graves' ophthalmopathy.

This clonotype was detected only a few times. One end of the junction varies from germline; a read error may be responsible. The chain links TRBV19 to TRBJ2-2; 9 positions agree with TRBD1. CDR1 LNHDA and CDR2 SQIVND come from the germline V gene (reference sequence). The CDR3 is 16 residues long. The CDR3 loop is CASTRPPGQGIGELLF. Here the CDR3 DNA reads TGTGCCAGTACCCGACCCCCGGGACAGGGAATCGGGGAGCTGCTTTTT.

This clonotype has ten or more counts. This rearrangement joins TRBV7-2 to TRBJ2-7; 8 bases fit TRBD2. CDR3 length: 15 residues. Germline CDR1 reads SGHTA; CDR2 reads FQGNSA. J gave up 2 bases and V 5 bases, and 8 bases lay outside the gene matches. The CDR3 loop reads CASSMASGLTYEQYF. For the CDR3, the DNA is TGTGCCAGCAGCATGGCTAGCGGGCTGACCTACGAGCAGTACTTC.

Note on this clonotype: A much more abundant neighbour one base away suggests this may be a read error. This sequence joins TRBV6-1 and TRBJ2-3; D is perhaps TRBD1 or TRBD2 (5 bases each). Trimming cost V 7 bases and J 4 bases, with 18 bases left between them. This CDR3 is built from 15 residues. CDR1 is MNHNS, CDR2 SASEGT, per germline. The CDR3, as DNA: TGTGCCAGCACCTCGGGCTGGGGACGGGCAGATACGCAGTATTTT. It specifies CASTSGWGRADTQYF.

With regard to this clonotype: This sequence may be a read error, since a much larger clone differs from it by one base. The CDR3 region is CATSDLLAGHAQYF. DNA of the CDR3: TGTGCCACCAGTGATTTGCTAGCGGGGCATGCGCAGTATTTT. V and J are TRBV24-1 and TRBJ2-3, with 9 nucleotides matching TRBD2. The CDR3 consists of 14 residues. The germline V gene has CDR1 KGHDR and CDR2 SFDVKD. Unmatched junction bases numbered 4, after V lost 0 bases and J lost 10 bases.

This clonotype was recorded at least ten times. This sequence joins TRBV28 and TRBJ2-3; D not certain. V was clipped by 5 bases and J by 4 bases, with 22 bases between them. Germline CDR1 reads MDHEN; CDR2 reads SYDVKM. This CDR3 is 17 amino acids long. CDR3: CASSPRAQMSMADTQYF. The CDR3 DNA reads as TGTGCCAGCAGTCCCAGAGCCCAAATGAGCATGGCAGATACGCAGTATTTT.

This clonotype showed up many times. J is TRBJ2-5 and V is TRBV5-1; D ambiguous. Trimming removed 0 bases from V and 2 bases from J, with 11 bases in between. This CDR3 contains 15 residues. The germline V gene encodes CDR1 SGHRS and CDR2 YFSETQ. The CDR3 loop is CASSLAKTPQETQYF. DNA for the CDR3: TGCGCCAGCAGCTTGGCCAAGACACCTCAAGAGACCCAGTACTTC.